The source of this T cell receptor (beta chain) is a study of cytomegalovirus exposure and HLA in healthy donors. Trimming stripped 9 bases from V and 1 base from J, with 9 bases between. CDR1 is MGHRA, CDR2 YSYEKL, per germline. This CDR3 contains 13 residues. Vbeta (60) and Jbeta (13) primers were used in the PCR. Here immunoSEQ multiplex PCR was the method, and the copy in TCRdb shows in-frame clones only, minus some. The table has about 140,000 clones, roughly 80% seen once. The sequence came from a woman in her fifties or sixties in good health and CMV-seropositive. The chain employs TRBV4-1 and TRBJ1-4, with D perhaps TRBD1 (6 bases). Specimen: PBMCs. In DNA form, the CDR3 reads TGCGCCAGTCGGGACATAACTAATGAAAAACTGTTTTTT. It codes for CASRDITNEKLFF.